What follows describes a single T cell receptor (beta chain). The V segment lost 3 bases and the J segment 5 bases; nucleotides outside the gene matches: 3. Looked up from germline, CDR1 is LGHNA and CDR2 is YNFKEQ. The CDR3 covers 15 residues. This record belongs to a study of blood T cell repertoires in COVID-19. Study context: Nucleic acid was either cDNA or gDNA, and it came from T cells, B-cell-depleted T cells, or PBMCs.

Repertoires were generated with immunoSEQ multiplex PCR, while TCRdb's copy carries only in-frame clones and drops some. The sample consists of around 150,000 clones, approximately 80% of them appearing once. The specimen sequenced was peripheral blood. The receptor's source is a woman older than 75 in a cohort sampled during active or convalescent COVID-19. V and J are TRBV4-2 and TRBJ1-6; 8 bases match TRBD1. CDR3 loop: CASSQMDRDNSPLHF. The CDR3 coding sequence is TGTGCCAGCAGCCAGATGGACAGGGATAATTCACCCCTCCACTTT.